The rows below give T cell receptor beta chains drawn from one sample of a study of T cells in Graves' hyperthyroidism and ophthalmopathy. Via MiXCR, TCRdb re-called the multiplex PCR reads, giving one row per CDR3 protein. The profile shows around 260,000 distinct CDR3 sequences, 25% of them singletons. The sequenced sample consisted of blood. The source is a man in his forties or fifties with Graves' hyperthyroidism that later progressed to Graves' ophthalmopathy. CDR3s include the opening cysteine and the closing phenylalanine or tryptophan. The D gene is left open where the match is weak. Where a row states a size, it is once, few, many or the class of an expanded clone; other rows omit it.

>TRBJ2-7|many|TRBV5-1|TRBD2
TGCGCCAGCAGCACTAGCGGAGACTCCTACGAGCAGTACTTC
CASSTSGDSYEQYF
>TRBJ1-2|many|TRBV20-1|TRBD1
TGCAGTGCTAGCCCCCAGGGGGCGCGAGGCTACACCTTC
CSASPQGARGYTF
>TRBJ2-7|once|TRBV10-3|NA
TGTGCCATCAGTGACGATACGGTCGGGAACGAGCAGTACTTC
CAISDDTVGNEQYF
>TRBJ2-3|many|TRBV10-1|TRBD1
TGCGCCAGCAGTGGACCCCCTCCGACAGGGAGCGGAGATACGCAGTATTTT
CASSGPPPTGSGDTQYF
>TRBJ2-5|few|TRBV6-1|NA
TGTGCCAGCAGTCCTGCCGAGCTCGAAGGGGAGGCCCAGTACTTC
CASSPAELEGEAQYF
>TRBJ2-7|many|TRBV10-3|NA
TGTGCCACAGACCGAACCGACTACGAGCAGTACTTC
CATDRTDYEQYF
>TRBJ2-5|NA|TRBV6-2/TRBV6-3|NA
TGTGCCAGCAGTCAATTCGACTTTGCCCAAGAGACCCAGTACTTC
CASSQFDFAQETQYF
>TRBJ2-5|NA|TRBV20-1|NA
TGCAGTGCTGGAACAACAGGGACTTCCTCCAATGGCCACTTC
CSAGTTGTSSNGHF
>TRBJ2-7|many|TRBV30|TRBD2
TGTGCCTGGAGTATCGGGAGGAACGAGCAGTACTTC
CAWSIGRNEQYF
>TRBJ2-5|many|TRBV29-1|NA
TGCAGCGTTGAACTGCGCCAGACAGACGAGACCCAGTACTTC
CSVELRQTDETQYF
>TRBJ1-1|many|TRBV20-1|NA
TGCAGTGCTAGAGCCCATCCAAACACTGAAGCTTTCTTT
CSARAHPNTEAFF
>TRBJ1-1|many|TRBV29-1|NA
TGCAGCGTTGGGGGTGAAGAAGCTTTCTTT
CSVGGEEAFF
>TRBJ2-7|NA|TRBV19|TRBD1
TGTGCCAGTAGTCCAGGACAGGTTCCTAAATACGAGCAGTACTTC
CASSPGQVPKYEQYF
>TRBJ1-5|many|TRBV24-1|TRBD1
TGTGCCACCAGTGACGCAGGGCGGCAGGGGGCTGATCAGCCCCAGCATTTT
CATSDAGRQGADQPQHF
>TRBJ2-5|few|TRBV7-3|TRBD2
TGTGCCAGCAGCTTATTCGCTAGCGGGAGTTCAGAGACCCAGTACTTC
CASSLFASGSSETQYF
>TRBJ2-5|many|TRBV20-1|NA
TGCAGTGCTAGAGATGGACGGAAACAAGAGACCCAGTACTTC
CSARDGRKQETQYF
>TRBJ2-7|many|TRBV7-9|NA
TGTGCCAGCAGTCCTACCCGGGCACCGGGCGACGAGCAGTACTTC
CASSPTRAPGDEQYF
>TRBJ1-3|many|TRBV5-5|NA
TGTGCCAGCTCAACCGTAAGCAGCTCTGGAAACACCATATATTTT
CASSTVSSSGNTIYF
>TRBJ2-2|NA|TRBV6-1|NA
TGTGCCAGCAGTCTCCCCGGGGCCAAGACCGGGGAGCTGTTTTTT
CASSLPGAKTGELFF
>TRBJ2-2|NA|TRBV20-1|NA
TGCAGTGCTGCTAGATCGACAGGGACTCTTAACACCGGGGAGCTGTTTTTT
CSAARSTGTLNTGELFF
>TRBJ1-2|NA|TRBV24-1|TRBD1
TGTGCCACCAGTGATTCCCGACAGGGAGGAGTGTATGGCTACACCTTC
CATSDSRQGGVYGYTF
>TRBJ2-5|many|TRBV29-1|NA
TGCAGCTCAGGGGGGGGACAAGAGACCCAGTACTTC
CSSGGGQETQYF
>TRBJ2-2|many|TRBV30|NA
TGTGCCTGGTCGGGGGCGGGGGCGTTGGACACCGGGGAGCTGTTTTTT
CAWSGAGALDTGELFF
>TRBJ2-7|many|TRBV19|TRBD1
TGTGCCAGTACGGCAGGGGGAATCGAGCAGTACTTC
CASTAGGIEQYF
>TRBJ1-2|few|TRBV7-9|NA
TGTGCCAGCAGCCCTCAGGGTTTATATGGCTACACCTTC
CASSPQGLYGYTF
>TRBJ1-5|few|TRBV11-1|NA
TGTGCCAGCACCCCAACCCCACAGGTGCGACGCAATCAGCCCCAGCATTTT
CASTPTPQVRRNQPQHF
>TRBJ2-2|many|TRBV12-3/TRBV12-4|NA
TGTGCCAGCAGTTCCCGGGCCGGGGAGCTGTTTTTT
CASSSRAGELFF
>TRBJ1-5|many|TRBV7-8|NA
TGTGCCAGCAGCTTAGATTGGAAGGGACAGCCCCAGCATTTT
CASSLDWKGQPQHF
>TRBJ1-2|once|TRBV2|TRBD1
TGTGCCAGCAGCCTCACAGGGGCAAATGGCTACACCTTC
CASSLTGANGYTF
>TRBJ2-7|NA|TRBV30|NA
TGTGCCTGGAGTGACGGCTACGAGCAGTACTTC
CAWSDGYEQYF
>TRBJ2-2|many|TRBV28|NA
TGTGCCAGCAGTTTTGGGGGGAACACCGGGGAGCTGTTTTTT
CASSFGGNTGELFF
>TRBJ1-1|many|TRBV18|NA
TGTGCCAGCTCGCCAATATGGGGCACTACGAACACTGAAGCTTTCTTT
CASSPIWGTTNTEAFF